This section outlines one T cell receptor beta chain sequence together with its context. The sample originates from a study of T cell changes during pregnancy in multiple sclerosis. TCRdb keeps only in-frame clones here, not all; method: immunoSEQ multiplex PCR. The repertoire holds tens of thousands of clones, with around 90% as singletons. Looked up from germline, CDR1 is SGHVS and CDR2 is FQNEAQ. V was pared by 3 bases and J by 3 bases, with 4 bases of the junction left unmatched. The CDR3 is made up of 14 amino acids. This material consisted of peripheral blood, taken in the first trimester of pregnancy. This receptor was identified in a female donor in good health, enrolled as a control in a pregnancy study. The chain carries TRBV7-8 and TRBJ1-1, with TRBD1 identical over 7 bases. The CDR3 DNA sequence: TGTGCCAGCAGCTTGACAGGGCGGGACACTGAAGCTTTCTTT. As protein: CASSLTGRDTEAFF.